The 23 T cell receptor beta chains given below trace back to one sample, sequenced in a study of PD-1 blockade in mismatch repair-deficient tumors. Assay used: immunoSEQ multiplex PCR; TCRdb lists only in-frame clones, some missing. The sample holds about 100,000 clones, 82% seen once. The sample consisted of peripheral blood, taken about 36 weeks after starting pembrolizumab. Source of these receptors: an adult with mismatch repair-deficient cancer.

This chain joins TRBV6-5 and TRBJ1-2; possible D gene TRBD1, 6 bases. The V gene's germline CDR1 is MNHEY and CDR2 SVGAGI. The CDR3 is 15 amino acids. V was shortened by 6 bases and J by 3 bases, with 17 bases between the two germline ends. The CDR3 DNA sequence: TGTGCCAGCAGAGAACCCGGGACAAGCTACTATGGCTACACCTTC. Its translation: CASREPGTSYYGYTF.

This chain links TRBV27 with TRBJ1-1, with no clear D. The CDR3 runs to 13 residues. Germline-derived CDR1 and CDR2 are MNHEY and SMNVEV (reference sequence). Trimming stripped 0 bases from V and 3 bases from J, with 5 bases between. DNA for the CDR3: TGTGCCAGCAGTTTATCGTGGTACACTGAAGCTTTCTTT. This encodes CASSLSWYTEAFF.

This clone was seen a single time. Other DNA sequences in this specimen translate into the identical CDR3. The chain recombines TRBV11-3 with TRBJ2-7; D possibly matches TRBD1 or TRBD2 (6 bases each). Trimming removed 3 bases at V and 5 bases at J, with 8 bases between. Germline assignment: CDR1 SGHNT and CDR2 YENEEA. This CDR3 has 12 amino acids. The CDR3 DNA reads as TGTGCCAGCAGCTTGAGGGGGGACGAGCAGTACTTC. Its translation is CASSLRGDEQYF. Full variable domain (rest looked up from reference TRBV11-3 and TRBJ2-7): EAGVVQSPRYKIIEKKQPVAFWCNPISGHNTLYWYLQNLGQGPELLIRYENEEAVDDSQLPKDRFSAERLKGVDSTLKIQPAELGDSAVYLCASSLRGDEQYFGPGTRLTVT.

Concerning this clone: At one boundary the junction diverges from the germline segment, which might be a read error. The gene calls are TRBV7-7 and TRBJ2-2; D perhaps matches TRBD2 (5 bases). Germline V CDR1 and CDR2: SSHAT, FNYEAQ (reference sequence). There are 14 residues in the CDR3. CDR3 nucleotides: TGTGCTAGCAGCTTAGCGCGGATTTCTGGGGAGCTGTTTTTT. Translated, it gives CASSLARISGELFF.

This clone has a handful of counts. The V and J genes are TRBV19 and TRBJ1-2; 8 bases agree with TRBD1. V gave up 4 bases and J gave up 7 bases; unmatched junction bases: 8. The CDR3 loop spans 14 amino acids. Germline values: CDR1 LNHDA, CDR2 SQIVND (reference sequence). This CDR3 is CASSTLDRGGGYTF. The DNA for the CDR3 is TGTGCCAGTAGTACCCTAGACAGGGGAGGTGGCTACACCTTC.

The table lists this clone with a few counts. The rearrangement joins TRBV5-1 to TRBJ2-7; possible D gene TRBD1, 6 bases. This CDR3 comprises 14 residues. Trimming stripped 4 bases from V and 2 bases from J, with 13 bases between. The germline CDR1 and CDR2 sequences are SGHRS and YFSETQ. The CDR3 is CASSLQGLAYEQYF. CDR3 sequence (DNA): TGCGCCAGCAGCCTACAGGGATTAGCCTACGAGCAGTACTTC.

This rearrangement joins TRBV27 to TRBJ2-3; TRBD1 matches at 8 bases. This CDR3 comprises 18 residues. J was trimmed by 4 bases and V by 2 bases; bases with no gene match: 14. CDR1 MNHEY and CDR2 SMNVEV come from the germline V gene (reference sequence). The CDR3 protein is CASSLRSSGGNPPDTQYF. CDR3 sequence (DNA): TGTGCCAGCAGTTTAAGGTCCTCAGGGGGCAACCCACCAGATACGCAGTATTTT.

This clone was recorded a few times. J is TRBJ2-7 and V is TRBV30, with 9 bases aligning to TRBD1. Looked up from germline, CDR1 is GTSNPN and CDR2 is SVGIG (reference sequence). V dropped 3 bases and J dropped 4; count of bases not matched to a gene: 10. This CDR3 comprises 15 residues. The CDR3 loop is CAWSPTGTGKYEQYF. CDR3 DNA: TGTGCCTGGAGCCCGACGGGGACAGGGAAATACGAGCAGTACTTC.

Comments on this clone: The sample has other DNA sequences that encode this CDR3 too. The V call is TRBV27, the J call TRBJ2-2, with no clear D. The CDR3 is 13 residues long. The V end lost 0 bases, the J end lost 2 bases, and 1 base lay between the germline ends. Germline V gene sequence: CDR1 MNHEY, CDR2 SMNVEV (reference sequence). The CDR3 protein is CASSLSNTGELFF. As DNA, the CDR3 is TGTGCCAGCAGTTTATCCAACACCGGGGAGCTGTTTTTT.

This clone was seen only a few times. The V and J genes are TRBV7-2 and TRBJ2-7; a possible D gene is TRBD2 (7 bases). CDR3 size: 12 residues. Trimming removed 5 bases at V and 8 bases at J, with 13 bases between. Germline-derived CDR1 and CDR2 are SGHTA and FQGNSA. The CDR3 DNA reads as TGTGCCAGCAGCCCGGGCGGGGGCCAGCAGTACTTC. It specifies CASSPGGGQQYF.

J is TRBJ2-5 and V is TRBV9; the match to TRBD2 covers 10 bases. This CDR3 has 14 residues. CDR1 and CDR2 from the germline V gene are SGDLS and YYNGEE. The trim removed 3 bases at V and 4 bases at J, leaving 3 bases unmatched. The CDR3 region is CASSARLAGETQYF. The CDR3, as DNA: TGTGCCAGCAGCGCCCGACTAGCGGGAGAGACCCAGTACTTC. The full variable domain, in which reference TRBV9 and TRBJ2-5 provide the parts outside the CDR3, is DSGVTQTPKHLITATGQRVTLRCSPRSGDLSVYWYQQSLDQGLQFLIQYYNGEERAKGNILERFSAQQFPDLHSELNLSSLELGDSALYFCASSARLAGETQYFGPGTRLLVL.

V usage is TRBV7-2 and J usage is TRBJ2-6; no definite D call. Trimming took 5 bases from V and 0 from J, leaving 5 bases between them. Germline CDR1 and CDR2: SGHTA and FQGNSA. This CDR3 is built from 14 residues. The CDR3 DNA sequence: TGTGCCAGCAGCCGACACTCTGGGGCCAACGTCCTGACTTTC. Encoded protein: CASSRHSGANVLTF. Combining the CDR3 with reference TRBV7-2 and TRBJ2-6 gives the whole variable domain GAGVSQSPSNKVTEKGKDVELRCDPISGHTALYWYRQSLGQGLEFLIYFQGNSAPDKSGLPSDRFSAERTGGSVSTLTIQRTQQEDSAVYLCASSRHSGANVLTFGAGSRLTVL.

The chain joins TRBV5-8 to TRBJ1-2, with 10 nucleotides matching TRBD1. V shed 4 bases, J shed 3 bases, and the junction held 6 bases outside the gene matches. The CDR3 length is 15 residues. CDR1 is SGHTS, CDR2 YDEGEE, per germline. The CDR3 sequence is CASSDRDRGYYGYTF. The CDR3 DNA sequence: TGTGCCAGCAGCGACCGGGACAGGGGTTACTATGGCTACACCTTC.

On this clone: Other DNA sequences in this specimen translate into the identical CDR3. Here the CDR3 DNA reads TGTGCCAGCAGTGAATCGGGAACTAGCACAGATACGCAGTATTTT. Its translation: CASSESGTSTDTQYF. The genes are TRBV6-1 and TRBJ2-3, with TRBD2 as a possible D gene (5 bases). Germline loops: CDR1 MNHNS, CDR2 SASEGT. Trimming took off 2 bases at V and 0 bases at J, with 9 bases between the two ends. The CDR3 has 15 residues.

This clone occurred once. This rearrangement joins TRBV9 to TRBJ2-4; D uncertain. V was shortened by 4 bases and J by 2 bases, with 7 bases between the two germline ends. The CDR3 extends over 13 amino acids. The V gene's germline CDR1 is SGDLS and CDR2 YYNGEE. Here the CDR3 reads CASSPEPKNIQYF. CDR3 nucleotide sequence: TGTGCCAGCAGCCCAGAGCCCAAAAACATTCAGTACTTC. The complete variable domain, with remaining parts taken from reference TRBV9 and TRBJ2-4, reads DSGVTQTPKHLITATGQRVTLRCSPRSGDLSVYWYQQSLDQGLQFLIQYYNGEERAKGNILERFSAQQFPDLHSELNLSSLELGDSALYFCASSPEPKNIQYFGAGTRLSVL.

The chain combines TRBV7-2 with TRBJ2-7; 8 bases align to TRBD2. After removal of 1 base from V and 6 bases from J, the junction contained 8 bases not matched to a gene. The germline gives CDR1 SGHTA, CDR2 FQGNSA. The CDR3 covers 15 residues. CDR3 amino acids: CASSLEKRELPEQYF. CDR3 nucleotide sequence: TGTGCCAGCAGCTTAGAGAAGCGGGAGCTTCCCGAGCAGTACTTC.

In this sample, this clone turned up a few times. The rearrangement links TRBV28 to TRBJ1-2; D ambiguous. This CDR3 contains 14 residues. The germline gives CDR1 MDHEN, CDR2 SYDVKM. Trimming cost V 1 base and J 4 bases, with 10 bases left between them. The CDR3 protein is CASSLSAGLYGYTF. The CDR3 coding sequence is TGTGCCAGCAGTTTATCCGCAGGTCTCTATGGCTACACCTTC.

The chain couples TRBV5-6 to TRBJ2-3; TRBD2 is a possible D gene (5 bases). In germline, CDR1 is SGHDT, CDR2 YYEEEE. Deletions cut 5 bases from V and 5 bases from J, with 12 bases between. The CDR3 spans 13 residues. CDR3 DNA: TGTGCCAGCAGTCCTCGGGGTAAAGATACGCAGTATTTT. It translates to CASSPRGKDTQYF.

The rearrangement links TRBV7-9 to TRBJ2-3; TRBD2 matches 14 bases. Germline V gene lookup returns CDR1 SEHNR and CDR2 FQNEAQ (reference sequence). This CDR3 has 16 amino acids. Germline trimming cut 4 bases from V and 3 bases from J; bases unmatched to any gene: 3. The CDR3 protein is CASSSGTSGSTDTQYF. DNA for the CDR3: TGTGCCAGCAGCTCCGGGACTAGCGGGAGTACAGATACGCAGTATTTT. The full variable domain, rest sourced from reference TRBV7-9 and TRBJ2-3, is DTGVSQNPRHKITKRGQNVTFRCDPISEHNRLYWYRQTLGQGPEFLTYFQNEAQLEKSRLLSDRFSAERPKGSFSTLEIQRTEQGDSAMYLCASSSGTSGSTDTQYFGPGTRLTVL.

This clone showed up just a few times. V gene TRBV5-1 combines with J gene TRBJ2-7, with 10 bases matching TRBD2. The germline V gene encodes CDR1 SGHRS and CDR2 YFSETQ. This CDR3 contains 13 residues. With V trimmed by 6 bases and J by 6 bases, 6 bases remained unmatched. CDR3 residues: CASTPTSGFEQYF. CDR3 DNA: TGCGCCAGCACCCCGACTAGCGGGTTCGAGCAGTACTTC.

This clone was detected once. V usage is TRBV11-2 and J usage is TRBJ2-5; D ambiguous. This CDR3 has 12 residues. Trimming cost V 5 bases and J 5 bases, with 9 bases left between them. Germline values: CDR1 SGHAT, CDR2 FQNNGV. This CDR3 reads CASSPARETQYF. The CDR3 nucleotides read TGTGCCAGCAGCCCCGCCAGGGAGACCCAGTACTTC.

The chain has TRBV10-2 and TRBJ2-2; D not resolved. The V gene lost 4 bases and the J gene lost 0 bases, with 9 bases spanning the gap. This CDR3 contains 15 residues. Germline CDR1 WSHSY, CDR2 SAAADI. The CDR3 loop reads CASSVNPPNTGELFF. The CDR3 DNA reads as TGCGCCAGCAGTGTAAATCCCCCGAACACCGGGGAGCTGTTTTTT.

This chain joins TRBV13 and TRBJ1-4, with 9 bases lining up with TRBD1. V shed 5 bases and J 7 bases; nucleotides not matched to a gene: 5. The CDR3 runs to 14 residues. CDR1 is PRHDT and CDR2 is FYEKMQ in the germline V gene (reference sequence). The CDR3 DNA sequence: TGTGCCAGCAGCCAAGACAGGGGGGGTGAAAAACTGTTTTTT. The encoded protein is CASSQDRGGEKLFF.